This TCR beta chain came from a study of CD8 T cells in ankylosing spondylitis. General study results and limits: In ankylosing spondylitis blood, a motif of roughly eight highly homologous TCR beta variants appeared characteristic.

V was pared by 0 bases and J by 7 bases, with 13 bases between. The CDR3 is 15 residues long. Germline V CDR1 and CDR2: PRHDT, FYEKMQ (reference sequence). This clonotype was seen repeatedly, ten times or more. As yet, its antigen is unknown. A single record per CDR3 protein comes from TCRdb applying MiXCR to the 5' RACE reads. The table shows around 100,000 distinct CDR3 sequences, with roughly 8.5% occurring only once. The chain employs TRBV13 and TRBJ1-5; a possible D gene is TRBD1 (5 bases). This receptor was obtained from a male donor with ankylosing spondylitis. The sample was blood, either unsorted or a sorted T cell fraction (not recorded which). CDR3 sequence: CASSLGGTSKQPQHF. The CDR3 DNA reads TGTGCCAGCAGCTTAGGGGGGACCTCGAAGCAGCCCCAGCATTTT.